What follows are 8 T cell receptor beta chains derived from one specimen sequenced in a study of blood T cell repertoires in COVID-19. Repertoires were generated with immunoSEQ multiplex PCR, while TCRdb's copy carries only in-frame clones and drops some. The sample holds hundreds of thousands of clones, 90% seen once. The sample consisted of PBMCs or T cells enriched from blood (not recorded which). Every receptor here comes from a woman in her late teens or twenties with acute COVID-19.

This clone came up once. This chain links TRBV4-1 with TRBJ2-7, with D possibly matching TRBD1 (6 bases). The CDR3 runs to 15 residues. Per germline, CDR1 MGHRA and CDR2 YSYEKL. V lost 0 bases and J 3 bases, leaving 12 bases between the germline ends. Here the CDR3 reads CASSQDRGRGYEQYF. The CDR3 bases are TGCGCCAGCAGCCAAGATCGGGGCAGGGGCTACGAGCAGTACTTC.

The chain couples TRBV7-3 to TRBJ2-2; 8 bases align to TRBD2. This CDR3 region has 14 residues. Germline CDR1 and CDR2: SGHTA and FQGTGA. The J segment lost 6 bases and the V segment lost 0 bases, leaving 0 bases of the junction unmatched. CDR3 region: CASSLTSGAGELFF. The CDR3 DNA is TGTGCCAGCAGCTTAACTAGCGGGGCCGGGGAGCTGTTTTTT.

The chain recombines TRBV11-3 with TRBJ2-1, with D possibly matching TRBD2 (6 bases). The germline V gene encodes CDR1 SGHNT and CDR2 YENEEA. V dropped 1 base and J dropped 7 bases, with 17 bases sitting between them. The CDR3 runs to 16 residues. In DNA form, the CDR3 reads TGTGCCAGCAGCTTAGGTTCGGGAGTAGGCGGAAATGAGCAGTTCTTC. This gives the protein CASSLGSGVGGNEQFF.

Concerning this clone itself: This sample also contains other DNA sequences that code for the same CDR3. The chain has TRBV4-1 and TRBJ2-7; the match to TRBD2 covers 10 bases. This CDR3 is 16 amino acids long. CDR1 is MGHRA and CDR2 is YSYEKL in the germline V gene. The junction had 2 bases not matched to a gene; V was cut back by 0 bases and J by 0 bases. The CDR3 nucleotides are TGCGCCAGCAGCCAAGATTTAGCGGGAGGCTCCTACGAGCAGTACTTC. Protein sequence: CASSQDLAGGSYEQYF.

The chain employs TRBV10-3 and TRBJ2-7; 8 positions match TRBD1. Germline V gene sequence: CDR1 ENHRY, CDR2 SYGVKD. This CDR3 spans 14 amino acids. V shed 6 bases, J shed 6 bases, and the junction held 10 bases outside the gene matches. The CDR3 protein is CAISDRDRPSEQYF. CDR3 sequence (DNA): TGTGCCATCAGCGACCGGGACAGGCCATCCGAGCAGTACTTC.

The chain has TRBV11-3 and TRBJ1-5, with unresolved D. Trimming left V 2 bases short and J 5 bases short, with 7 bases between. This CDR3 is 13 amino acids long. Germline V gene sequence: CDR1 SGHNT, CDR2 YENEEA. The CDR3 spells CASSLQQDQPQHF. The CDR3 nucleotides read TGTGCCAGCAGCTTACAGCAGGATCAGCCCCAGCATTTT.

The CDR3 coding sequence is TGTGCCAGCAGCTCAGGTTTGGAGGGTTGGACCGGGGAGCTGTTTTTT. Its translation is CASSSGLEGWTGELFF. The chain recombines TRBV5-5 with TRBJ2-2, with D perhaps matching TRBD2 (6 bases). This CDR3 comprises 16 residues. Per the germline V gene, CDR1 is SGHKS and CDR2 is YYEKEE (reference sequence). The V gene lost 3 bases and the J gene lost 5 bases, with 17 bases spanning the gap.

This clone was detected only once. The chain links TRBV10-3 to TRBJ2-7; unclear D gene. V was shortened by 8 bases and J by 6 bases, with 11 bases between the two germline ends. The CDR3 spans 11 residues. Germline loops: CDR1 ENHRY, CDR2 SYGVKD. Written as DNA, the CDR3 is TGTGCCATCGGCCCCGCGGCCGAGCAGTACTTC. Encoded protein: CAIGPAAEQYF.